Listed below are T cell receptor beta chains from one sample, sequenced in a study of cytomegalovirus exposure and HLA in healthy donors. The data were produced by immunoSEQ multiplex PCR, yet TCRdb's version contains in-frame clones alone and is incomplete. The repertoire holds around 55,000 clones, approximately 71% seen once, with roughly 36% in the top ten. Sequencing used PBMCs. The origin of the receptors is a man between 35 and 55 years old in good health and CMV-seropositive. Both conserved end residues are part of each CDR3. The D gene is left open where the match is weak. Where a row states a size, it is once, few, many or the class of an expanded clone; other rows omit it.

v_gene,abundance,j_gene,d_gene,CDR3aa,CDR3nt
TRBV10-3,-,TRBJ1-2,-,CAISLGLQGRGGYTF,TGTGCCATCAGTCTAGGCCTACAGGGACGAGGCGGCTACACCTTC
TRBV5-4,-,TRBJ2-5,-,CASSYVTGTQETQYF,TGTGCCAGCAGCTACGTGACAGGAACCCAAGAGACCCAGTACTTC
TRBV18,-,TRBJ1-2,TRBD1,CASSPRRDSYGYTF,TGTGCCAGCTCACCAAGAAGGGACAGCTATGGCTACACCTTC
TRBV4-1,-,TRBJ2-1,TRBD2,CASSASGGEYNEQFF,TGCGCCAGCAGCGCCTCTGGGGGGGAATACAATGAGCAGTTCTTC
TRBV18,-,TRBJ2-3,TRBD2,CASSPGLRGGDGDTQYF,TGTGCCAGCTCACCGGGGCTGCGCGGGGGTGACGGGGATACGCAGTATTTT
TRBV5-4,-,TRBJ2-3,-,CASSLGGGRTDTQYF,TGTGCCAGCAGCTTAGGCGGGGGCAGGACAGATACGCAGTATTTT
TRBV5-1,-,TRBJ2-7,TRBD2,CASSATGTSGVEQYF,TGCGCCAGCAGCGCTACCGGGACTAGCGGGGTAGAGCAGTACTTC
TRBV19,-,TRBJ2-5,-,CASSPIPRETQYF,TGTGCCAGTAGTCCCATCCCTCGGGAGACCCAGTACTTC
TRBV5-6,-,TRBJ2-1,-,CASSLEGRGGNEQFF,TGTGCCAGCAGCTTGGAAGGCAGGGGTGGGAATGAGCAGTTCTTC
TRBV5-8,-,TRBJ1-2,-,CASTQAGSYGYTF,TGTGCCAGCACCCAGGCGGGGTCCTATGGCTACACCTTC
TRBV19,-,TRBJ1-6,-,CASTDSYFNSPLHF,TGTGCCAGTACGGACAGCTACTTTAATTCACCCCTCCACTTT
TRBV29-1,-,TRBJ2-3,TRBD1,CSAGTGSTDTQYF,TGCAGCGCAGGGACAGGGAGCACAGATACGCAGTATTTT
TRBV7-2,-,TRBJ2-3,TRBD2,CASSFGGGYTDTQYF,TGTGCCAGCAGCTTCGGCGGGGGATACACAGATACGCAGTATTTT
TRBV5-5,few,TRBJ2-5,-,CASSFRGTQYF,TGTGCCAGCAGCTTTCGGGGGACCCAGTACTTC
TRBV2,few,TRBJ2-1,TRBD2,CASRGTGLQFF,TGTGCCAGCAGGGGAACGGGACTACAGTTCTTC
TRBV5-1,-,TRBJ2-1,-,CASSLASAGNEQFF,TGCGCCAGCAGCTTGGCTAGTGCGGGGAATGAGCAGTTCTTC
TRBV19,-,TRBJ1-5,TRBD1,CASKFGQGLLANQPQHF,TGTGCCAGTAAATTCGGACAGGGCCTACTCGCGAATCAGCCCCAGCATTTT
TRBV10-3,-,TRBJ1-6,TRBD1,CAISEGQGDNSPLHF,TGTGCCATCAGTGAGGGACAGGGAGATAATTCACCCCTCCACTTT
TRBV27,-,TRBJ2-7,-,CASSLAGGEQYF,TGTGCCAGCAGTTTGGCCGGGGGCGAGCAGTACTTC
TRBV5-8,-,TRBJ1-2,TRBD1,CASSRQGVWVYGYTF,TGTGCCAGCAGCCGACAGGGGGTTTGGGTCTATGGCTACACCTTC
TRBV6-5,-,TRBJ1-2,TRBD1,CASRKTGINYGYTF,TGTGCCAGCAGGAAGACAGGGATTAACTATGGCTACACCTTC